This paragraph reports one T cell receptor (beta chain). Its antigen is not identified. CDR3 length: 13 amino acids. The V and J ends lost 3 bases and 5 bases respectively, with 10 bases between them. This entry belongs to a study of T cells after yellow fever vaccination. Overall study results and limits: Contamination by abundant bulk-population clonotypes could be present in FACS-sorted repertoires. Peaking faster, on day 5 versus 15, the secondary response was nonetheless weaker.

The 5'RACE template-switching step produced TCR cDNA and added a universal primer site and UMIs. MiXCR, applied by TCRdb to the 5' RACE reads, yields one record per CDR3 protein. The data show 450,000 to 650,000 distinct CDR3 sequences, with roughly 14% seen just once and more than 13% held by the top ten. This receptor was obtained from a man aged 25 to 40 who received the YFV17D yellow fever vaccine. This chain connects TRBV12-3 or TRBV12-4 to TRBJ2-5; no clear D gene. Sequences were derived from PBMCs, sampled on the day of the yellow fever booster vaccination. DNA of the CDR3: TGTGCCAGCAGTTTTTTGGGTTTGGAGACCCAGTACTTC. This sequence encodes CASSFLGLETQYF.